The 4 T cell receptor beta chains given below trace back to one sample, sequenced in a study of blood T cell repertoires in COVID-19. Only in-frame clones appear in the TCRdb table, and some are missing; sequencing was by immunoSEQ multiplex PCR. The data hold just over 650,000 clones, with 80% to 90% observed a single time. The sample consisted of peripheral blood. These receptors came from a woman between 18 and 29 years old with acute or convalescent COVID-19.

Written as DNA, the CDR3 is TGCGCCGCCTCCGGGGGAGCCACTGAAGCTTTCTTT. Translated: CAASGGATEAFF. The chain employs TRBV10-2 and TRBJ1-1; perhaps TRBD1 as D (5 bases). Trimming shortened V by 11 bases and J by 4 bases, and 14 bases separated the two germline ends. The CDR3 extends over 12 amino acids. Germline V gene sequence: CDR1 WSHSY, CDR2 SAAADI.

In its sample, this clone was seen a few times. The chain is built from TRBV15 and TRBJ1-6; D unresolved. Per germline, CDR1 LNHNV and CDR2 YYDKDF (reference sequence). The length of the CDR3 is 14 residues. With 0 bases removed from V and 9 bases from J, the gap between germline ends came to 9 bases. CDR3 nucleotide sequence: TGTGCCACCAGCAGAGAACCACAGAGTTCACCCCTCCACTTT. Protein: CATSREPQSSPLHF.

The V and J genes are TRBV7-7 and TRBJ2-5; 7 bases are a match to TRBD2. CDR1 SSHAT and CDR2 FNYEAQ come from the germline V gene (reference sequence). Trimming at V came to 8 bases and at J to 3 bases, leaving 15 bases not matched to a gene. CDR3 length: 16 residues. CDR3 sequence reads: CASALLGWGGEETQYF. The DNA for the CDR3 is TGTGCCAGCGCCCTACTGGGGTGGGGAGGGGAAGAGACCCAGTACTTC. Full variable domain (outside the CDR3, taken from reference TRBV7-7 and TRBJ2-5): GAGVSQSPRYKVTKRGQDVTLRCDPISSHATLYWYQQALGQGPEFLTYFNYEAQPDKSGLPSDRFSAERPEGSISTLTIQRTEQRDSAMYRCASALLGWGGEETQYFGPGTRLLVL.

The chain uses TRBV27 and TRBJ2-3; 7 bases align to TRBD1. The length of the CDR3 is 15 residues. Germline lookup yields CDR1 MNHEY and CDR2 SMNVEV (reference sequence). The V gene end was trimmed by 5 bases and the J gene end by 4 bases; junction bases not matched to a gene: 9. Written as DNA, the CDR3 is TGTGCCAGCAGTGGTGGGACAGTAGGTCCAGATACGCAGTATTTT. Amino acids: CASSGGTVGPDTQYF.